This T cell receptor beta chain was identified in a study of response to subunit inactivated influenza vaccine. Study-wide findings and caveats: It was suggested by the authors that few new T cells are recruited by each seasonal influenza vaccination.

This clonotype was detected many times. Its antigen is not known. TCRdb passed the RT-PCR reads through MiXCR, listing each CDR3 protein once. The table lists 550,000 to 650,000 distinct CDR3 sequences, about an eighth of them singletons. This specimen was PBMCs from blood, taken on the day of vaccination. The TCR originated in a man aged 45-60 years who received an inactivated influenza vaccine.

CDR3: CASSRGGQRAGELFF. In nucleotides, the CDR3 is TGTGCCAGCAGCCGGGGGGGACAAAGAGCCGGGGAGCTGTTTTTT. The rearrangement joins TRBV5-6 to TRBJ2-2, with 8 bases matching TRBD2. The V gene's germline CDR1 is SGHDT and CDR2 YYEEEE. This CDR3 contains 15 residues. Trimming at V came to 4 bases and at J to 6 bases, leaving 8 bases not matched to a gene.